The entry below gives a single TCR beta chain sequence along with its context. There is no known antigen for this receptor. No quality values exist for individual bases; no much larger clone is one base distant. The data were obtained in a study of response to subunit inactivated influenza vaccine (dated by TCRdb to 2016 to 2019). For context, the study as a whole: Deep quantitative T cell receptor repertoire profiling was used in the study to track responses to a trivalent subunit inactivated influenza vaccine.

Libraries were made using RT-PCR. This sample was sequenced with an Illumina HiSeq 2500. TCRdb trimmed the raw reads at Q25, called clones with MiXCR and kept productive beta chains. Identical CDR3 proteins give one entry, which carries the most common genes and DNA. The sample table lists 300,000 to 350,000 distinct CDR3 sequences, around a fifth of them with a count of one. The leading ten clones occupy about 9.4% of the sample. V and J are truncated by 1 base and 6 bases respectively, leaving an intervening sequence of 13 bases. The CDR3 contains 15 residues, cysteine and phenylalanine counted. Just CDR3 DNA is preserved here, 45 bases in frame from base 1. Broader findings and caveats from the paper: It was suggested by the authors that each seasonal influenza vaccination may recruit only a limited number of new T cells.

The sample was PBMCs from blood, taken less than 22 months after vaccination. This clonotype was obtained from a man aged 50 to 75 who received an inactivated influenza vaccine. Donor details come from another sample of the same person, matched by shared clones. The chain joins TRBV12-3 or TRBV12-4 to TRBJ2-1; the D gene is possibly TRBD1 or TRBD2, with 6 bases matching each. The CDR3 is CASSLVGGSPNEQFF. The DNA reads TGTGCCAGCAGTTTAGTAGGGGGGTCCCCCAATGAGCAGTTCTTC.